This TCR beta chain was documented in a study of cytomegalovirus exposure and HLA in healthy donors. The CDR3 extends over 14 amino acids. Germline V gene sequence: CDR1 SGHNT, CDR2 YYREEE (reference sequence). V was trimmed by 4 bases and J by 0 bases, leaving 11 bases between them. The protocol was immunoSEQ multiplex PCR, while the TCRdb copy is restricted to in-frame clones and leaves out a portion. The table lists about 160,000 clones, under 90% of them singletons. The receptor comes from a man between 18 and 29 years old in good health and CMV-seropositive. Input material: PBMCs. The rearrangement links TRBV5-4 to TRBJ2-7, with D unclear. CDR3 sequence: CASSISVSSYEQYF. The DNA for the CDR3 is TGTGCCAGCAGCATCTCAGTAAGCTCCTACGAGCAGTACTTC. The full variable domain, completed using reference TRBV5-4 and TRBJ2-7, is ETGVTQSPTHLIKTRGQQVTLRCSSQSGHNTVSWYQQALGQGPQFIFQYYREEENGRGNFPPRFSGLQFPNYSSELNVNALELDDSALYLCASSISVSSYEQYFGPGTRLTVT.